This T cell receptor (beta chain) comes out of a study of T-cell reconstitution after alpha-beta-depleted transplantation in children. Unique molecular identifiers tagged the TCRbeta library. Using its own MiXCR run on the PCR reads, TCRdb lists one record per CDR3 protein. The data contain under 250,000 distinct CDR3 sequences, approximately 17% of them singletons. General study findings and limits: The main origin of T-cell counts and diversity one year after transplant was newly produced T cells. High day-60 TCRbeta diversity in some patients came from surviving recipient T cells and thymic progenitors. Several hundred rapidly expanded clones from non-depleted graft cells reportedly supplied alpha-beta T cells about two months post-transplant.

Germline CDR1 SGHTA, CDR2 FQGNSA. This CDR3 comprises 18 residues. V gave up 2 bases and J gave up 3 bases; unmatched junction bases: 4. On this clonotype itself: What it recognizes is unknown.

Sequenced here: PBMCs, mostly from graft donor cells, sampled 360 days after TCRalphabeta/CD19-depleted stem cell transplant. The TCR was taken from a male patient aged 2-15 years who had a stem cell transplant for acute lymphoblastic leukemia, so the T cells may come from the graft donor. V is TRBV7-2 and J is TRBJ2-2; 15 bases agree with TRBD2. This CDR3 reads CASSLSGLAGGYTGELFF. CDR3 sequence (DNA): TGTGCCAGCAGCTTATCGGGACTAGCGGGGGGTTACACCGGGGAGCTGTTTTTT.